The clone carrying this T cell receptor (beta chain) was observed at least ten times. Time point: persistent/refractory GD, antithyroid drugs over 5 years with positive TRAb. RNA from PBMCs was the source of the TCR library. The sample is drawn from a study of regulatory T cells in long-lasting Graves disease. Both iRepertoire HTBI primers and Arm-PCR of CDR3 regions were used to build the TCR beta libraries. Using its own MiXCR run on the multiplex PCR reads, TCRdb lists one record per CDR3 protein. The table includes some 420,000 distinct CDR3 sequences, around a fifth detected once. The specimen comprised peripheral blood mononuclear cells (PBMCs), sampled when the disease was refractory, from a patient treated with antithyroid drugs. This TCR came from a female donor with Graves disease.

The CDR3, as DNA: TGTGCCAGCAGTACCTGGGACAGGGGGGGCGGCTACACCTTC. This gives the protein CASSTWDRGGGYTF. The gene calls are TRBV6-1 and TRBJ1-2, with 11 nucleotides matching TRBD1. V lost 5 bases, J lost 8 bases, and 7 bases stayed unmatched. The CDR3 has 14 amino acids. Germline CDR1 reads MNHNS; CDR2 reads SASEGT.